This is a list of T cell receptor beta chains from one sample in a study of cytomegalovirus exposure and HLA in healthy donors. Assay: immunoSEQ multiplex PCR; the TCRdb copy retains only in-frame clones and omits some. The sample consists of some 180,000 clones, approximately 78% of them appearing once. Material: PBMCs. The receptors were sampled from a woman aged 25 to 45 in good health and CMV-seronegative. Each CDR3 is given with its conserved first and last residue. The order of the fields is CDR3 length, V gene, D gene, clone size, J gene, CDR3 DNA, CDR3 protein. A D gene is named only where the DNA matches it firmly. The size field is filled for only some rows; it gives once, few, many or a size class.

16	TRBV5-1	TRBD1	-	TRBJ2-5	TGCGCCAGCAGCTTGGCGGGACAGGGAGGGCAAGAGACCCAGTACTTC	CASSLAGQGGQETQYF
15	TRBV7-2	-	-	TRBJ1-3	TGTGCCAGCAGCTTAGGTCGTCAGAGGGGAAACACCATATATTTT	CASSLGRQRGNTIYF
14	TRBV30	TRBD1	few	TRBJ2-3	TGTGCCTCCACCGGGACAGGGAGCACAGATACGCAGTATTTT	CASTGTGSTDTQYF
12	TRBV29-1	-	-	TRBJ1-5	TGCAGCGCTCTCGTTTACAATCAGCCCCAGCATTTT	CSALVYNQPQHF
17	TRBV4-1	TRBD2	-	TRBJ2-1	TGCGCCAGCAGCCAACTCTCCGGGACTAGCGCTTACAATGAGCAGTTCTTC	CASSQLSGTSAYNEQFF
11	TRBV20-1	-	-	TRBJ2-7	TGCAGTGCTAGGAGGACAGCCGATCGTTTTTTC	CSARRTADRFF
14	TRBV9	-	once	TRBJ2-7	TGTGCCAGCAGCGTAGGCGGGAAACCCTACGAGCAGTACTTC	CASSVGGKPYEQYF
17	TRBV5-4	-	-	TRBJ2-2	TGTGCCAGCAGCTTGGGGGGCAGGGTGCCGGGCACCGGGGAGCTGTTTTTT	CASSLGGRVPGTGELFF
13	TRBV27	-	-	TRBJ2-7	TGTGCCAGCGCCTTGACAGGAGTCCACGAGCAGTACTTC	CASALTGVHEQYF
13	TRBV11-3	-	-	TRBJ2-7	TGTGCCAGCAGCTTAAGGGGGACCTACGAGCAGTACTTC	CASSLRGTYEQYF
14	TRBV5-1	TRBD1	-	TRBJ1-4	TGCGCCAGCAGCTTGGAGGCAGGGGGTGAAAAACTGTTTTTT	CASSLEAGGEKLFF
14	TRBV9	-	-	TRBJ1-5	TGTGCCAGCAGCGTGGGTCGCAGCGGTCAGCCCCAGCATTTT	CASSVGRSGQPQHF
18	TRBV13	TRBD1	-	TRBJ1-2	TGTGCCAGCAGCCGCGTCGGGACAGGGTTTTCGGCTAACTATGGCTACACCTTC	CASSRVGTGFSANYGYTF
13	TRBV5-5	-	-	TRBJ2-7	TGTGCCAGCAGCCCACGTCAGATGCACGAGCAGTACTTC	CASSPRQMHEQYF
14	TRBV2	TRBD1	-	TRBJ2-7	TGTGCCAGCAGTGAAGAGACAGGGACCTACGAGCAGTACTTC	CASSEETGTYEQYF
16	TRBV4-2	-	-	TRBJ1-2	TGTGCCAGCAGCCATCCGTGGGACACCTCTAACTATGGCTACACCTTC	CASSHPWDTSNYGYTF
17	TRBV2	TRBD2	-	TRBJ2-3	TGTGCCAGCGGGGGGTCTAGCGGGAGTACTAGCACAGATACGCAGTATTTT	CASGGSSGSTSTDTQYF
14	TRBV6-1	TRBD1	-	TRBJ2-7	TGTGCCAGCAGGGGGACAGTTTATGCCTACGAGCAGTACTTC	CASRGTVYAYEQYF
15	TRBV6-5	TRBD1	few	TRBJ1-2	TGTGCCAGCAGTTACCTTACAGGGGGCGCTTTTGGCTACACCTTC	CASSYLTGGAFGYTF
15	TRBV11-3	-	-	TRBJ2-5	TGTGCCAGCAGCCCAGGCCCAGCGAGGGCGGAGACCCAGTACTTC	CASSPGPARAETQYF
15	TRBV6-5	-	-	TRBJ2-7	TGTGCCAGCAGCTCCGAGGGGGTACCGACCTACGAGCAGTACTTC	CASSSEGVPTYEQYF
17	TRBV5-4	TRBD2	-	TRBJ2-1	TGTGCCAGCAGCTTGGCTAGCGGGGGGATCTCCTACAATGAGCAGTTCTTC	CASSLASGGISYNEQFF
14	TRBV7-9	-	-	TRBJ1-1	TGTGCCAGCAGCTTAGCGCTTTTCGGGACTGAAGCTTTCTTT	CASSLALFGTEAFF
16	TRBV4-1	TRBD1	many	TRBJ1-2	TGCGCCAGCAGCCCAAACCGGGACAGGGTCGACTATGGCTACACCTTC	CASSPNRDRVDYGYTF
11	TRBV2	TRBD2	-	TRBJ2-7	TGTGCCAGCAGACGGACTAGCGAGCAGTACTTC	CASRRTSEQYF
14	TRBV4-1	-	-	TRBJ2-4	TGCGCCAGCAGACGACCAGGGGACAAAAACATTCAGTACTTC	CASRRPGDKNIQYF
16	TRBV27	-	-	TRBJ1-4	TGTGCCAGCAACCCGTCTGGGGCACCAACTAATGAAAAACTGTTTTTT	CASNPSGAPTNEKLFF
19	TRBV7-6	TRBD1	-	TRBJ2-1	TGTGCCAGCAGCTTAGTCGTCAGGGGGCCCAGACACACTAGGAATGAGCAGTTCTTC	CASSLVVRGPRHTRNEQFF
15	TRBV6-6	-	-	TRBJ2-3	TGTGCCAGCAGTTACCGGACTGGTCCCACAGATACGCAGTATTTT	CASSYRTGPTDTQYF
16	TRBV18	TRBD2	-	TRBJ2-3	TGTGCCAGCTCACCCTTTGGGACTAGGGGGACAGATACGCAGTATTTT	CASSPFGTRGTDTQYF
16	TRBV18	-	-	TRBJ1-1	TGTGCCAGCTCACCGACGGTCCCCCCGGGGGACACTGAAGCTTTCTTT	CASSPTVPPGDTEAFF
14	TRBV30	TRBD1	-	TRBJ1-1	TGTGCCTGGATGGCGGGGACAGGGGGTTCTGAAGCTTTCTTT	CAWMAGTGGSEAFF
16	TRBV6-1	-	-	TRBJ1-2	TGTGCCAGCAGTGAAGCGGGTTGGGGGGGCCTCGGTGGCTACACCTTC	CASSEAGWGGLGGYTF
14	TRBV6-1	-	-	TRBJ2-2	TGTGCCAGCAATTCCCCCGGGTGGACCGGGGAGCTGTTTTTT	CASNSPGWTGELFF
17	TRBV11-3	-	-	TRBJ1-5	TGTGCCAGCAGCGTTTCGTGTGACGGGGTTAGCAATCAGCCCCAGCATTTT	CASSVSCDGVSNQPQHF
16	TRBV4-2	TRBD1	-	TRBJ1-3	TGTGCCAGCACCTCAGGAGGGACAGGGGGTGGAAACACCATATATTTT	CASTSGGTGGGNTIYF
14	TRBV5-4	-	-	TRBJ1-6	TGTGCCAGCAGCTTACAGGGTCAGAATTCACCCCTCCACTTT	CASSLQGQNSPLHF
11	TRBV20-1	-	-	TRBJ2-1	TGCAGTGCTAGCAGCAGGGATGAGCAGTTCTTC	CSASSRDEQFF
15	TRBV5-4	TRBD2	-	TRBJ2-1	TGTGCCAGCAGCTCGGCGGGGGGGCCTAGGAATGAGCAGTTCTTC	CASSSAGGPRNEQFF
14	TRBV5-1	-	-	TRBJ1-2	TGCGCCAGCAGCTCGCGACAGGATAACTATGGCTACACCTTC	CASSSRQDNYGYTF
13	TRBV7-2	-	-	TRBJ2-3	TGTGCCAGCAGCGCGACAGTTGCAGATACGCAGTATTTT	CASSATVADTQYF
17	TRBV5-1	-	-	TRBJ1-6	TGCGCCAGCAGCTTGGTGCAAGGGGGACGGCAGAATTCACCCCTCCACTTT	CASSLVQGGRQNSPLHF
17	TRBV7-6	-	-	TRBJ2-1	TGTGCCAGCAGCTTACCCCAGGGGAGCAACTCGGGCAATGAGCAGTTCTTC	CASSLPQGSNSGNEQFF
14	TRBV6-5	TRBD1	-	TRBJ1-3	TGTGCCAGCAACGACAGGGCCTCTGGAAACACCATATATTTT	CASNDRASGNTIYF
16	TRBV4-1	-	once	TRBJ1-2	TGCGCCAGCAGCCAAGACGGTCCAGGAGGGAGGTACGGCTACACCTTC	CASSQDGPGGRYGYTF
11	TRBV19	-	once	TRBJ2-3	TGTGCCACGGCGGTCACAGATACGCAGTATTTT	CATAVTDTQYF
14	TRBV18	-	-	TRBJ2-7	TGTGCCAGCTCCTTGGTCCGGGGTCGGGACGAGCAGTACTTC	CASSLVRGRDEQYF
13	TRBV2	TRBD1	once	TRBJ1-1	TGTGCCAGCAGTGAAGGGACAGGGGGCAGGGCTTTCTTT	CASSEGTGGRAFF